This T cell receptor (beta chain) stems from a study of blood T cell repertoires in COVID-19. Study details: T cells, B-cell-depleted T cells, or PBMCs supplied cDNA or gDNA.

The CDR3 covers 15 residues. Per the germline V gene, CDR1 is MDHEN and CDR2 is SYDVKM. J lost 7 bases, V lost 7 bases, and 9 bases had no gene match. As processed by the authors: Amplified reference gene primers provided the basis for estimating nucleated cell counts. TCRdb keeps only in-frame clones here, not all; method: immunoSEQ multiplex PCR. That table gives V, J and clone size, and the DNA gave D and trimming. This table has roughly 57,000 clones, approximately 87% appearing once. The origin of this receptor is a man between 60 and 75 years old with active or convalescent COVID-19. V is TRBV28 and J is TRBJ1-6; 8 bases are a match to TRBD1. The sequenced material came from peripheral blood. CDR3 loop: CASTLDRGGNSPLHF. CDR3 nucleotide sequence: TGTGCCAGCACCCTAGACAGGGGAGGGAATTCACCCCTCCACTTT.